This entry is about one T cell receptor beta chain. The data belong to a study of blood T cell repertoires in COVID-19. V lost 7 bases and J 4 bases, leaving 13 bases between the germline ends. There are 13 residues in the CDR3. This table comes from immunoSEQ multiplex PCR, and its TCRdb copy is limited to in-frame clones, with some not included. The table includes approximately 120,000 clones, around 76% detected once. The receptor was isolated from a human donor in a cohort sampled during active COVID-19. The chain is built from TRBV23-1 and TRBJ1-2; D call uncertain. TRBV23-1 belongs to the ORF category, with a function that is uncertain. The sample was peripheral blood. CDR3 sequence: CASTNPGSYGYTF. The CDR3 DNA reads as TGCGCCAGCACCAACCCCGGGAGCTATGGCTACACCTTC.